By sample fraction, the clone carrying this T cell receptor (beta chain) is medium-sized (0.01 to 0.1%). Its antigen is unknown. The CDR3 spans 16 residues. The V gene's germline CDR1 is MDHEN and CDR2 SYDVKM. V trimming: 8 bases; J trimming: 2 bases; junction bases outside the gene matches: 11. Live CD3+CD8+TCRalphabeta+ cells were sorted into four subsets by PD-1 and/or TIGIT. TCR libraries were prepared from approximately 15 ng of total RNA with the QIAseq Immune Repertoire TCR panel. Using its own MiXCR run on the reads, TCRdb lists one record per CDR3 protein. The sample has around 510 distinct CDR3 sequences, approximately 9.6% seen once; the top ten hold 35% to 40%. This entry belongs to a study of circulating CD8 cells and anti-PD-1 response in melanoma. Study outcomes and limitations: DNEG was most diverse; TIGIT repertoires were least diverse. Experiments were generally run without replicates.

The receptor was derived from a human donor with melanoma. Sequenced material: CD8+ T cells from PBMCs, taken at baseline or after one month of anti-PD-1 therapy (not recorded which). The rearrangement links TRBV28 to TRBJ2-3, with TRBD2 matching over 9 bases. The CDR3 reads CASYGSGGSFTDTQYF. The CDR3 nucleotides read TGTGCCAGCTATGGTAGCGGGGGCTCTTTCACAGATACGCAGTATTTT.